Listed below are T cell receptor beta chains from one sample, sequenced in a study of control samples from healthy donors and cancer patients. Profiled with immunoSEQ multiplex PCR; TCRdb holds only in-frame clones, not every one. The data show some 150,000 clones, with roughly 95% seen just once and approximately 1% held by the top ten. What was sequenced was blood. Every receptor here comes from a woman younger than 45 in good health. Each CDR3 is given with its conserved first and last residue. The D gene is left open where the match is weak. Only some rows state a clone size, as once, few, many or a class for expanded clones.

v_gene	d_gene	abundance	j_gene	CDR3aa	CDR3nt
TRBV2	NA	NA	TRBJ2-3	CAAARAALQTRDTQYF	TGTGCCGCAGCCCGAGCAGCCCTGCAAACACGAGATACGCAGTATTTT
TRBV19	TRBD1	NA	TRBJ2-2	CASRLRAGGSNTGELFF	TGTGCCAGTCGACTTCGAGCAGGGGGTTCAAACACCGGGGAGCTGTTTTTT
TRBV5-4	NA	NA	TRBJ1-1	CASSLAFRGEAFF	TGTGCCAGCAGCTTGGCCTTCAGGGGTGAAGCTTTCTTT
TRBV12-3/TRBV12-4	NA	NA	TRBJ1-1	CASNSPWTEAFF	TGTGCCAGCAATTCGCCGTGGACTGAAGCTTTCTTT
TRBV5-1	TRBD2	NA	TRBJ2-5	CASSSGTSGQETQYF	TGCGCCAGCAGCTCCGGGACTAGCGGCCAAGAGACCCAGTACTTC
TRBV11-3	NA	NA	TRBJ1-5	CASSLLCQGSISFSNQPQHF	TGTGCCAGCAGCTTATTGTGCCAGGGGTCGATCAGTTTTAGCAATCAGCCCCAGCATTTT
TRBV2	TRBD2	NA	TRBJ2-2	CASSWWGGSQTGELFF	TGTGCCAGCAGTTGGTGGGGCGGGAGTCAAACCGGGGAGCTGTTTTTT
TRBV2	NA	NA	TRBJ2-7	CASRLEVEQYF	TGTGCCAGCAGATTAGAGGTCGAGCAGTACTTC
TRBV6-1	NA	NA	TRBJ2-7	CASSEASWDEQYF	TGTGCCAGCAGTGAAGCCTCGTGGGACGAGCAGTACTTC
TRBV18	NA	NA	TRBJ2-3	CASSRSLGDTQYF	TGTGCCAGCTCACGTAGCCTCGGTGATACGCAGTATTTT
TRBV15	TRBD2	NA	TRBJ2-3	CATSRGLAETDTQYF	TGTGCCACCAGCAGGGGACTAGCGGAGACAGATACGCAGTATTTT
TRBV24-1	TRBD1	NA	TRBJ1-5	CATSDPRQGSQPQHF	TGTGCCACCAGTGACCCAAGACAGGGCAGCCAGCCCCAGCATTTT
TRBV29-1	NA	NA	TRBJ2-7	CSVVLASANEQYF	TGCAGCGTTGTCTTGGCTAGCGCTAACGAGCAGTACTTC
TRBV4-1	NA	NA	TRBJ2-1	CASSQGPGSHNEQFF	TGCGCCAGCAGCCAAGGCCCCGGGAGTCACAATGAGCAGTTCTTC
TRBV27	NA	NA	TRBJ2-7	CASSTRGSYEQYF	TGTGCCAGCAGCACTAGGGGTTCCTACGAGCAGTACTTC
TRBV30	NA	NA	TRBJ2-2	CAWGKRAVWTGELFF	TGTGCCTGGGGGAAGAGGGCGGTTTGGACCGGGGAGCTGTTTTTT
TRBV4-1	NA	NA	TRBJ2-1	CASSQPGSDYNEQFF	TGCGCCAGCAGCCAACCTGGATCAGATTACAATGAGCAGTTCTTC
TRBV19	TRBD2	NA	TRBJ2-1	CASSQGAGGGNEQFF	TGTGCCAGTAGCCAGGGAGCGGGAGGGGGGAATGAGCAGTTCTTC
TRBV6-5	TRBD1	NA	TRBJ2-1	CASSLQGYLYNEQFF	TGTGCCAGCAGTCTACAGGGGTATCTATACAATGAGCAGTTCTTC
TRBV5-1	NA	once	TRBJ2-7	CASTLFTGFKTSYEQYF	TGCGCCAGCACCTTGTTCACAGGGTTTAAGACCTCCTACGAGCAGTACTTC
TRBV3-1/TRBV3-2	NA	NA	TRBJ2-3	CASSLEGWADTQYF	TGTGCCAGCAGCTTAGAAGGGTGGGCAGATACGCAGTATTTT
TRBV7-3	NA	NA	TRBJ2-1	CASSLTGGTWNEQFF	TGTGCCAGCAGCTTAACCGGGGGTACGTGGAATGAGCAGTTCTTC
TRBV25-1	TRBD1	NA	TRBJ2-7	CASSTTRGPYSYEQYF	TGTGCCAGCTCCACGACCAGGGGGCCCTACTCCTACGAGCAGTACTTC
TRBV12-3/TRBV12-4	NA	NA	TRBJ1-1	CANSAGNTEAFF	TGTGCCAATTCTGCGGGGAACACTGAAGCTTTCTTT
TRBV6-5	NA	NA	TRBJ2-1	CASRLQRVSYNEQFF	TGTGCCAGCAGATTGCAGCGGGTGTCCTACAATGAGCAGTTCTTC
TRBV28	NA	NA	TRBJ1-2	CASTIWGTEYGYTF	TGTGCCAGCACTATTTGGGGGACGGAATATGGCTACACCTTC
TRBV4-1	NA	NA	TRBJ1-4	CASSLPRSKSSRATNEKLFF	TGCGCCAGCAGCCTCCCGCGGTCTAAAAGCTCCAGGGCAACTAATGAAAAACTGTTTTTT
TRBV18	NA	NA	TRBJ2-3	CASSPTGQGTDTQYF	TGTGCCAGCTCACCCACGGGACAAGGGACAGATACGCAGTATTTT
TRBV4-2	TRBD2	NA	TRBJ2-7	CASSQGAGAWGEQYF	TGTGCCAGCAGCCAAGGGGCGGGAGCCTGGGGTGAGCAGTACTTC
TRBV15	NA	NA	TRBJ1-5	CATSREQYSNQPQHF	TGTGCCACCAGCAGAGAACAGTATAGCAATCAGCCCCAGCATTTT
TRBV2	NA	NA	TRBJ1-3	CASSERSGTGNTIYF	TGTGCCAGCAGTGAAAGGTCAGGGACTGGAAACACCATATATTTT
TRBV20-1	NA	NA	TRBJ1-4	CSASRFNRIGVKEEKLFF	TGCAGTGCTAGTAGGTTTAACCGTATAGGGGTCAAAGAGGAAAAACTGTTTTTT
TRBV2	TRBD2	once	TRBJ2-1	CASSVEVAGMGEQFF	TGTGCCAGCAGTGTGGAGGTAGCGGGGATGGGGGAGCAGTTCTTC
TRBV3-1/TRBV3-2	NA	NA	TRBJ1-1	CASSQGDKVLDTEAFF	TGTGCCAGCAGCCAAGGGGACAAGGTCTTGGACACTGAAGCTTTCTTT
TRBV28	TRBD1	NA	TRBJ1-1	CASSEDRAANTEAFF	TGTGCCAGCAGCGAGGACAGGGCGGCGAACACTGAAGCTTTCTTT
TRBV6-5	NA	NA	TRBJ1-2	CASRRGSDYGYTF	TGTGCCAGCAGGAGAGGCTCAGACTATGGCTACACCTTC
TRBV6-5	NA	NA	TRBJ2-5	CASKRVGETQYF	TGTGCCAGCAAAAGGGTAGGAGAGACCCAGTACTTC
TRBV24-1	NA	once	TRBJ1-6	CATRADSYNSPLHF	TGTGCCACCAGAGCCGACAGTTATAATTCACCCCTCCACTTT
TRBV19	NA	NA	TRBJ1-4	CASSNRREKLFF	TGTGCCAGTAGTAATCGACGAGAAAAACTGTTTTTT
TRBV27	NA	NA	TRBJ1-4	CASRGMISTNEKLFF	TGTGCCAGCAGGGGAATGATATCAACTAATGAAAAACTGTTTTTT
TRBV5-1	NA	NA	TRBJ2-5	CASSHRQIQETQYF	TGCGCCAGCAGCCATCGACAGATTCAAGAGACCCAGTACTTC
TRBV3-1/TRBV3-2	TRBD1	NA	TRBJ1-1	CASSQEPGQGFEAFF	TGTGCCAGCAGCCAAGAACCGGGACAGGGTTTTGAAGCTTTCTTT
TRBV2	NA	NA	TRBJ2-2	CASTLTGTGELFF	TGTGCCAGCACTCTGACCGGAACCGGGGAGCTGTTTTTT
TRBV30	TRBD1	NA	TRBJ1-4	CAWEDRVGEKLFF	TGTGCCTGGGAGGACAGGGTGGGTGAAAAACTGTTTTTT
TRBV3-1/TRBV3-2	TRBD2	NA	TRBJ2-7	CASSHRLAGAYEQYF	TGTGCCAGCAGCCACCGACTAGCGGGAGCCTACGAGCAGTACTTC
TRBV5-6	TRBD1	NA	TRBJ1-2	CASTLAGGEGGYTF	TGTGCCAGCACCTTGGCAGGGGGAGAGGGTGGCTACACCTTC
TRBV5-1	TRBD1	NA	TRBJ1-4	CASSLRQGRGSELFF	TGCGCCAGCAGCTTGAGACAGGGAAGAGGGTCTGAACTGTTTTTT
TRBV7-2	NA	NA	TRBJ2-1	CASSRSWGEQFF	TGTGCCAGCAGCCGGAGTTGGGGTGAGCAGTTCTTC
TRBV30	NA	NA	TRBJ1-1	CAWSVGNTEAFF	TGTGCCTGGAGTGTAGGGAACACTGAAGCTTTCTTT
TRBV4-2	NA	NA	TRBJ2-7	CASSQVAYEQYF	TGTGCCAGCAGCCAAGTCGCTTACGAGCAGTACTTC
TRBV28	NA	NA	TRBJ2-7	CASSFARGTGVERYF	NA
TRBV28	NA	NA	TRBJ1-2	CASSLDTTGYYGYTF	TGTGCCAGCAGTTTAGACACCACCGGGTACTATGGCTACACCTTC
TRBV30	TRBD2	NA	TRBJ2-2	CAWSKGLADPNTGELFF	TGTGCCTGGAGTAAGGGACTAGCGGACCCGAACACCGGGGAGCTGTTTTTT
TRBV6-1	NA	NA	TRBJ2-3	CASSDGPTDTQYF	TGTGCCAGCAGTGACGGTCCCACAGATACGCAGTATTTT
TRBV5-1	NA	NA	TRBJ1-4	CASSFAPQGFGEKLFF	TGCGCCAGCAGCTTCGCCCCACAGGGTTTCGGCGAAAAACTGTTTTTT
TRBV30	TRBD2	once	TRBJ2-1	CAWGSGKFF	TGTGCCTGGGGGAGCGGGAAGTTCTTC
TRBV6-5	TRBD2	NA	TRBJ2-1	CASSYSPSGYNEQFF	TGTGCCAGCAGTTACTCTCCTAGCGGCTACAATGAGCAGTTCTTC
TRBV19	NA	NA	TRBJ2-1	CASSLQRSSYNEQFF	TGTGCCAGTAGTTTGCAGCGTAGCTCCTACAATGAGCAGTTCTTC
TRBV14	TRBD1	NA	TRBJ1-6	CASSDGQGGLPLHF	TGTGCCAGCAGCGATGGACAGGGAGGTCTCCCCCTCCACTTT